Listed here are 29 T cell receptor beta chains from one sample, sequenced in a study of blood T cell repertoires in COVID-19. Data came from immunoSEQ multiplex PCR; TCRdb stores just in-frame clones and leaves some out. The profile shows over 150,000 clones, about nine tenths of them singletons. Sequenced: peripheral blood. These receptors all stem from a man younger than 40 with acute or convalescent COVID-19.

The gene calls are TRBV6-4 and TRBJ2-3, with 12 bases lining up with TRBD2. The V gene's germline CDR1 is MRHNA and CDR2 SNTAGT. The CDR3 loop spans 15 amino acids. V lost 8 bases, J lost 2 bases, and 5 bases stayed unmatched. The DNA for the CDR3 is TGTGCCAGCCGACGGACTAGCGGGACCACAGATACGCAGTATTTT. This encodes CASRRTSGTTDTQYF.

This chain's CDR3 is CASSIYASGNTIYF. For the CDR3, the DNA is TGTGCCAGTAGTATCTATGCCTCTGGAAACACCATATATTTT. The V gene is TRBV19, the J gene TRBJ1-3; no firm D call. CDR3 length equals 14 residues. V dropped 3 bases and J dropped 0 bases, with 6 bases sitting between them. Looked up from germline, CDR1 is LNHDA and CDR2 is SQIVND (reference sequence).

The V and J genes are TRBV30 and TRBJ1-1; 7 bases map to TRBD1. This CDR3 is 17 amino acids long. After removal of 2 bases from V and 4 bases from J, the junction contained 16 bases not matched to a gene. Germline V gives CDR1 GTSNPN, CDR2 SVGIG (reference sequence). CDR3: CAWSNGQAKIWSTEAFF. Here the CDR3 DNA reads TGTGCCTGGAGTAACGGACAGGCAAAGATTTGGAGCACTGAAGCTTTCTTT.

V usage is TRBV15 and J usage is TRBJ1-2, with a possible D match to TRBD1 (6 bases). V lost 0 bases and J lost 1, with 9 bases in between. The CDR3 loop spans 15 amino acids. Per the germline V gene, CDR1 is LNHNV and CDR2 is YYDKDF (reference sequence). CDR3 sequence (DNA): TGTGCCACCAGCAGAGAAGCGGACAGTAACTATGGCTACACCTTC. This translates into CATSREADSNYGYTF. Full variable domain (outside the CDR3, taken from reference TRBV15 and TRBJ1-2): DAMVIQNPRYQVTQFGKPVTLSCSQTLNHNVMYWYQQKSSQAPKLLFHYYDKDFNNEADTPDNFQSRRPNTSFCFLDIRSPGLGDTAMYLCATSREADSNYGYTFGSGTRLTVV.

J is TRBJ2-1 and V is TRBV12-3 or TRBV12-4; 7 bases line up with TRBD1. CDR3 length: 12 residues. V shed 6 bases and J 10 bases; nucleotides not matched to a gene: 6. The CDR3 bases are TGTGCCAGCAGCCCGGGACAGTTAGAGCAGTTCTTC. Residues: CASSPGQLEQFF.

V usage is TRBV30 and J usage is TRBJ2-7, with 9 bases matching TRBD2. Losses at the gene ends were 3 bases for V and 7 bases for J; bases not matched to a gene: 10. Per the germline V gene, CDR1 is GTSNPN and CDR2 is SVGIG (reference sequence). This CDR3 has 14 residues. The CDR3 is CAWREVAGAGEQYF. The CDR3 DNA follows: TGTGCCTGGAGGGAGGTAGCGGGAGCGGGTGAGCAGTACTTC.

The genes are TRBV27 and TRBJ1-3; the D gene is possibly TRBD1 (5 bases). V dropped 6 bases and J dropped 5 bases, with 17 bases sitting between them. Germline CDR1 reads MNHEY; CDR2 reads SMNVEV (reference sequence). The CDR3 contains 15 residues. CDR3: CASSRGGGERNTIYF. The CDR3 DNA reads as TGTGCCAGCAGCCGTGGGGGGGGTGAACGAAACACCATATATTTT.

The rearrangement joins TRBV21-1 to TRBJ2-6; the DNA was not compared with TRBD1, the D call given in the table. TRBV21-1 is a known pseudogene. The CDR3 loop spans 19 amino acids. CDR3 sequence: CASSKVRGQPTPGANVLTF. In DNA form, the CDR3 reads TGTGCCAGCAGCAAAGTTCGGGGACAGCCTACCCCTGGGGCCAACGTCCTGACTTTC.

The CDR3 sequence: CASSPIPGTGDEKLFF. For the CDR3, the DNA is TGTGCCAGCAGCCCGATTCCCGGGACAGGGGATGAAAAACTGTTTTTT. The rearrangement joins TRBV5-5 to TRBJ1-4, with 10 bases aligning to TRBD1. Germline assignment: CDR1 SGHKS and CDR2 YYEKEE (reference sequence). V gave up 4 bases and J gave up 6 bases; unmatched junction bases: 9. The length of the CDR3 is 16 residues.

The chain couples TRBV6-5 to TRBJ1-3; a weak D match, TRBD1 (6 bases). CDR1 MNHEY and CDR2 SVGAGI come from the germline V gene. V was cut by 0 bases and J by 1 base, with 10 bases left in between. The CDR3 runs 16 residues. The CDR3 region is CASSYSQGSSGNTIYF. CDR3 DNA: TGTGCCAGCAGTTACTCGCAGGGGTCGTCTGGAAACACCATATATTTT.

The J gene is TRBJ2-3, the V gene TRBV4-1, with 9 bases aligning to TRBD1. The germline V gene has CDR1 MGHRA and CDR2 YSYEKL. This CDR3 comprises 16 residues. V shed 4 bases and J 2 bases; nucleotides not matched to a gene: 7. CDR3 bases: TGCGCCAGCAGCCCCCAGACAGGGGGGGCCACAGATACGCAGTATTTT. Translated: CASSPQTGGATDTQYF.

The rearrangement uses TRBV5-1 and TRBJ2-1; D gene uncertain. Germline V gives CDR1 SGHRS, CDR2 YFSETQ. V was cut by 3 bases and J by 3 bases, with 16 bases left in between. This CDR3 comprises 16 residues. CDR3 nucleotides: TGCGCCAGCAGCTGGAGCGCAGAAACCCTCTACAATGAGCAGTTCTTC. Translating it yields CASSWSAETLYNEQFF.

The chain links TRBV10-3 to TRBJ2-2, with TRBD1 matching over 9 bases. The CDR3 spans 15 residues. CDR1 is ENHRY, CDR2 SYGVKD, per germline. The V segment lost 4 bases and the J segment 4 bases; nucleotides outside the gene matches: 4. The CDR3: CAISGGQGFTGELFF. DNA of the CDR3: TGTGCCATCAGTGGCGGACAGGGGTTCACCGGGGAGCTGTTTTTT.

V gene TRBV7-3 combines with J gene TRBJ2-7; D is possibly TRBD2 (5 bases). CDR3 length equals 15 residues. Trimming took off 3 bases at V and 2 bases at J, with 14 bases between the two ends. CDR1 SGHTA and CDR2 FQGTGA come from the germline V gene. The DNA for the CDR3 is TGTGCCAGCAGCTTGGACGGACCGGGGACCTACGAGCAGTACTTC. It encodes CASSLDGPGTYEQYF.

V is TRBV2 and J is TRBJ2-1, with 10 bases matching TRBD1. The CDR3 runs to 14 residues. Germline V gene data show CDR1 as SNHLY and CDR2 as FYNNEI. Unmatched junction bases numbered 3, after V lost 1 base and J lost 9 bases. The CDR3 nucleotides are TGTGCCAGCAGTGAAGAAAGGACAGGGGGTGAGCAGTTCTTC. Its protein product is CASSEERTGGEQFF.

The chain carries TRBV5-1 and TRBJ2-2; TRBD2 agrees at 9 bases. Germline-derived CDR1 and CDR2 are SGHRS and YFSETQ. V lost 0 bases, J lost 8 bases, and 8 bases stayed unmatched. The CDR3 length is 16 residues. CDR3 amino acids: CASSLVAGVRSGELFF. CDR3 nucleotide sequence: TGCGCCAGCAGCTTGGTAGCGGGAGTACGGAGTGGGGAGCTGTTTTTT.

The chain has TRBV7-2 and TRBJ1-2; TRBD1 agrees at 7 bases. Trimming took 5 bases from V and 2 from J; bases not matched to a gene: 11. From germline, CDR1 is SGHTA and CDR2 FQGNSA. This CDR3 has 16 residues. The CDR3: CASSPQPRTGNYGYTF. The CDR3 bases are TGTGCCAGCAGCCCCCAACCCAGGACAGGCAACTATGGCTACACCTTC.

V is TRBV6-1 and J is TRBJ1-5; D not certain. Deletions cut 2 bases from V and 4 bases from J, with 15 bases between. Germline assignment: CDR1 MNHNS and CDR2 SASEGT. CDR3 size: 16 residues. The CDR3 coding sequence is TGTGCCAGCAGTGAATTACTCGGACTGCCTAATCAGCCCCAGCATTTT. Encoded protein: CASSELLGLPNQPQHF.

V and J are TRBV3-1 (or the pseudogene TRBV3-2) and TRBJ1-2; 8 bases fit TRBD1. The CDR3 is 13 amino acids. The germline V gene encodes CDR1 LGHDT and CDR2 YNNKEL (reference sequence). Trimming took 5 bases from V and 4 from J; bases not matched to a gene: 3. This CDR3 is CASSTGGLYGYTF. The CDR3 DNA sequence: TGTGCCAGCAGCACAGGGGGACTCTATGGCTACACCTTC.

V is TRBV20-1 and J is TRBJ1-2, with D unclear. Germline V lookup: CDR1 DFQATT, CDR2 SNEGSKA (reference sequence). The CDR3 runs 14 residues. Between the trimmed V and J ends, which lost 3 bases and 8 bases, there was a span of 19 bases. Here the CDR3 DNA reads TGCAGTGCTAGTGCCTCGGGTAGGGCGGGCGGCTACACCTTC. It encodes CSASASGRAGGYTF.

This clone occurred once. The V call is TRBV6-5, the J call TRBJ2-2; the D gene is possibly TRBD2 (5 bases). The germline V gene has CDR1 MNHEY and CDR2 SVGAGI. The CDR3 has 14 residues. Trimming cost V 6 bases and J 3 bases, with 11 bases left between them. CDR3 residues: CASRRVKDTGELFF. Here the CDR3 DNA reads TGTGCCAGCAGGAGGGTGAAGGACACCGGGGAGCTGTTTTTT.

This chain joins TRBV19 and TRBJ1-2, with D perhaps TRBD1 (6 bases). This CDR3 has 16 residues. The germline V gene encodes CDR1 LNHDA and CDR2 SQIVND (reference sequence). V was pared by 0 bases and J by 1 base, with 12 bases between. The CDR3 sequence: CASSIDRAGDNYGYTF. CDR3 nucleotides: TGTGCCAGTAGTATAGATAGGGCAGGGGATAACTATGGCTACACCTTC.

This clone was seen once. The rearrangement joins TRBV15 to TRBJ2-1; 8 nucleotides agree with TRBD2. With V trimmed by 4 bases and J by 4 bases, 12 bases remained unmatched. Germline V gives CDR1 LNHNV, CDR2 YYDKDF (reference sequence). CDR3 length: 17 amino acids. This CDR3 is CATSNRYRGLVYNEQFF. CDR3 DNA sequence: TGTGCCACCAGCAACCGATATCGGGGACTAGTTTACAATGAGCAGTTCTTC.

The chain employs TRBV9 and TRBJ2-5; D unclear. This CDR3 has 15 residues. Trimming removed 1 base from V and 2 bases from J, with 12 bases in between. Germline lookup yields CDR1 SGDLS and CDR2 YYNGEE. This CDR3 is CASSVRGTGQETQYF. CDR3 coding DNA: TGTGCCAGCAGCGTAAGAGGCACCGGTCAAGAGACCCAGTACTTC.

This chain joins TRBV19 and TRBJ2-3, with D hard to call. CDR3 length: 17 residues. V lost 3 bases and J lost 1, with 17 bases in between. CDR1 LNHDA and CDR2 SQIVND come from the germline V gene (reference sequence). The CDR3 protein is CASSMRGAAFGTDTQYF. The DNA for the CDR3 is TGTGCCAGTAGTATGAGAGGAGCAGCGTTCGGCACAGATACGCAGTATTTT.

A single count supports this clone. J is TRBJ2-7 and V is TRBV10-3, with D possibly matching TRBD2 (6 bases). CDR3 length: 14 amino acids. V lost 2 bases to trimming and J lost 6 bases, with 14 bases between them. Germline V gene sequence: CDR1 ENHRY, CDR2 SYGVKD. CDR3 DNA: TGTGCCATCAGTGAGGTAGCGGAGAGGGGCGAGCAGTACTTC. Protein sequence: CAISEVAERGEQYF.

V and J are TRBV16 and TRBJ2-2, with 7 bases identical to TRBD2. J lost 2 bases, V lost 2 bases, and 5 bases had no gene match. This CDR3 has 16 amino acids. Looked up from germline, CDR1 is KGHSY and CDR2 is FQNENV. This chain's CDR3 is CASSQRAGVNTGELFF. The CDR3 bases are TGTGCCAGCAGCCAACGTGCGGGGGTAAACACCGGGGAGCTGTTTTTT.

The chain recombines TRBV19 with TRBJ2-1; 10 positions agree with TRBD2. J was trimmed by 7 bases and V by 3 bases; bases with no gene match: 9. The CDR3 extends over 16 amino acids. The germline gives CDR1 LNHDA, CDR2 SQIVND (reference sequence). CDR3 region: CASSIPPSGRRNEQFF. In DNA, the CDR3 is TGTGCCAGTAGTATTCCGCCTAGCGGGAGACGAAATGAGCAGTTCTTC.

Worth noting for this clone: Other nucleotide sequences in the sample specify the same CDR3. This chain's CDR3 is CASSEGLARYNEQFF. The CDR3 DNA reads TGTGCCAGCAGTGAAGGACTAGCGAGGTACAATGAGCAGTTCTTC. This chain links TRBV6-1 with TRBJ2-1, with TRBD2 matching over 8 bases. J lost 4 bases, V lost 1 base, and 3 bases had no gene match. In germline, CDR1 is MNHNS, CDR2 SASEGT. The CDR3 totals 15 residues.